The present T cell receptor beta chain was sequenced within a study of shared clonotypes between healthy human individuals. The CDR3 has 19 amino acids. Germline V gene data show CDR1 as GTSNPN and CDR2 as SVGIG (reference sequence). V shed 2 bases and J 6 bases; nucleotides not matched to a gene: 23. Recent acute infections and vaccinations were absent in the healthy HIV-negative adult donors. Each subset's genomic DNA was shared equally among a number of immunoSEQ plates. Generated by immunoSEQ multiplex PCR, the TCRdb table keeps only in-frame clones and is missing some. The data hold about 480,000 clones, with about three quarters observed a single time.

Material for sequencing was PBMCs. This sequence originates from a woman aged 40 to 49 in good health. Some clones in this sample may be carry-over from other donors' samples. V usage is TRBV30 and J usage is TRBJ2-5, with 8 bases fitting TRBD1. The CDR3 sequence: CAWSPPRGRRVPLQQTQYF. In DNA, the CDR3 is TGTGCCTGGAGTCCCCCCAGGGGGCGCCGGGTACCGCTACAACAGACCCAGTACTTC.